This record covers a single T cell receptor beta chain. Its specificity is unknown. These data originate in a study of T cells in severe cutaneous drug reactions. Overall study context: Patients came from Taiwan, Thailand and a European registry, 2011 to 2018. Points from the study as a whole: All seven CBZ-SJS/TEN blister samples shared a public TCRbeta CDR3 at mean approximately 13%.

Germline loops: CDR1 SGHRS, CDR2 YFSETQ. This CDR3 has 14 amino acids. The patients sequenced had a carbamazepine-induced Stevens-Johnson syndrome or toxic epidermal necrolysis reaction. Five Han Chinese and about six European CBZ-SJS/TEN patients gave blood repertoires. The iRepertoire multiplex PCR system with TCR subtype-specific primers built both bulk and single-cell libraries. TCRdb re-called the multiplex PCR reads, yielding one record per CDR3 amino acid sequence without DNA. This sample carries tens of thousands of distinct CDR3 sequences, with about 7.8% going to the ten biggest clones. The rearrangement links TRBV5-1 to TRBJ2-1; TCRdb's D call of TRBD1 is untestable without DNA. Sample: PBMCs. The receptor comes from a human donor with toxic epidermal necrolysis, a severe cutaneous drug reaction. CDR3 residues: CASSHLFLGDEQFF.